This paragraph covers one T cell receptor (beta chain) sequence. This sample is part of a study of blood T cell repertoires in COVID-19. Turning to the study itself: Spain, Italy and the United States supplied samples that represented acute and convalescent COVID-19. Sample material is recorded as cDNA or gDNA derived from T cells, B-cell-depleted T cells, or PBMCs.

As handled by the study authors: Reference gene primer amplification gave nucleated cell count estimates. Assay used: immunoSEQ multiplex PCR; TCRdb lists only in-frame clones, some missing. V, J and clone size are those of that table, while D and trimming were read from the DNA. The sample records almost 250,000 clones, around 85% being singletons. Clinical history as reported by participants underpinned cohort assignment. The germline CDR1 and CDR2 sequences are LNHDA and SQIVND (reference sequence). CDR3 size: 13 residues. With V trimmed by 8 bases and J by 4 bases, 4 bases remained unmatched. The clonotype originates from a woman aged 45-65 years with acute COVID-19. The sequencing sample was made of PBMCs or T cells enriched from blood (not recorded which). The chain joins TRBV19 to TRBJ1-4; TRBD1 aligns across 7 bases. CDR3 residues: CASRGQYNEKLFF. The CDR3, as DNA: TGTGCCAGTCGGGGACAGTATAATGAAAAACTGTTTTTT.